This T cell receptor (beta chain) was sequenced during a study of T-cell memory formation after mild COVID-19. The CDR3 extends over 15 amino acids. Germline loops: CDR1 SEHNR, CDR2 FQNEAQ (reference sequence). Between the trimmed V and J ends, which lost 3 bases and 3 bases, there was a span of 11 bases. This clonotype was observed a handful of times. Its antigen is still unknown. Points from the study as a whole: Mainly CM and EM harbored the contracting CD4+ clones; mainly EMRA harbored the CD8+ ones. Day 15 to 85 contracting clones showed balanced CD4/CD8; day 15 to 37 expanders favored CD4+. The study detected some responding clones in pre-infection memory, suggesting cross-reactive memory joined.

Constant-segment primers served in 5'RACE that generated TCR alpha and TCR beta cDNA libraries bearing sample barcodes and UMIs. A single record per CDR3 protein comes from TCRdb applying MiXCR to the 5' RACE reads. Here the sample spans about 500,000 distinct CDR3 sequences, about 20% being singletons. This chain joins TRBV7-9 and TRBJ2-2; D unclear. The sequence was collected from an adult woman who had mild COVID-19 (a few samples of this study predate the infection). Cell type and time point are not known. The sample comprised PBMCs or a T cell subset sorted from them (not recorded which). CDR3 protein: CASSFRAVYTGELFF. CDR3 nucleotides: TGTGCCAGCAGCTTTCGGGCAGTCTACACCGGGGAGCTGTTTTTT.